This T cell receptor beta chain was captured by sequencing in a study of identical twins. This clonotype was seen ten or more times. The germline gives CDR1 MGHRA, CDR2 YSYEKL. Trimming removed 5 bases from V and 5 bases from J, with 15 bases in between. This CDR3 has 15 residues. TCRdb reprocessed the 5' RACE reads with MiXCR, giving one entry per CDR3 protein. This sample yields about 790,000 distinct CDR3 sequences, of which 18% are seen a single time; around 13% belongs to the top ten. These sequences were also reported in another study, on T cells expressing NK-cell markers.

This receptor was obtained from a woman aged 18-35 years in good health. This chain connects TRBV4-1 to TRBJ1-4, with D possibly TRBD1 on 5 matching bases. The sample comprised PBMCs. The CDR3 loop is CASSDAGLYNEKLFF. DNA for the CDR3: TGCGCCAGCAGCGACGCAGGGCTCTACAATGAAAAACTGTTTTTT.